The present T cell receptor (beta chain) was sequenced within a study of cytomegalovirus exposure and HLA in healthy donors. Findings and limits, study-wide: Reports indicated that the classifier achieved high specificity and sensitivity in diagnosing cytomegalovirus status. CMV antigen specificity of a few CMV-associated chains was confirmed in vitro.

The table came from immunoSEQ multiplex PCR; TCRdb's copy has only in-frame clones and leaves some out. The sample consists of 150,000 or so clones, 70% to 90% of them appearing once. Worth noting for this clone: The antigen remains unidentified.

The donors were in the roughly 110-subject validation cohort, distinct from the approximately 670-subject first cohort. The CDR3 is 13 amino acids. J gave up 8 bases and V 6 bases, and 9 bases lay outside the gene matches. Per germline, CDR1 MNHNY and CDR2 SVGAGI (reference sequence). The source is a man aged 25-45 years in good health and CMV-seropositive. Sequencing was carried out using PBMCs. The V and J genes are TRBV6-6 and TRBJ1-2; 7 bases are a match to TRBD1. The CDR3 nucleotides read TGTGCCAGCAGCCGAGAGGGGGCGGGCGGCTACACCTTC. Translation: CASSREGAGGYTF.